This T cell receptor (beta chain) was captured in a study of siplizumab effects on memory and regulatory T cells. Study findings and constraints: An assignable phenotype, naive or memory, was missing from roughly 76-95% of proliferating CD4+ or CD8+ clones.

This CDR3 is built from 14 residues. Germline CDR1 reads GTSNPN; CDR2 reads SVGIG (reference sequence). The V and J ends lost 8 bases and 7 bases, in that order; junction bases with no gene match: 12. Remarks on this clone: The antigen is undetermined.

Per individual sample, 9.9 x 10^4 or so TCR templates were assayed. Clones were sequenced by immunoSEQ multiplex PCR, and TCRdb holds only the in-frame ones, with some missing. The table lists about 100,000 clones, around 92% of them singletons, with 0.14% to 0.15% in the top ten. This receptor was obtained from a human donor in good health. The rearrangement uses TRBV30 and TRBJ2-1; 9 positions agree with TRBD1. The material sequenced was CD4+ T cells sorted from blood. The CDR3, as DNA: TGTGCCCTCCTCAACAGGGGGCCTCCAAATGAGCAGTTCTTC. Its protein product is CALLNRGPPNEQFF.